These T cell receptor beta chains were read from a single sample in a study of T-cell memory formation after mild COVID-19. TCRdb reprocessed the 5' RACE reads with MiXCR, giving one entry per CDR3 protein. Here the sample spans 380,000 or so distinct CDR3 sequences, approximately 14% being singletons. Material for sequencing was PBMCs or a T cell subset sorted from them (not recorded which). The receptors stem from a man aged 18 to 30 who had mild COVID-19 (a few samples of this study predate the infection). Cell type and time point are not known. Both conserved end residues are part of each CDR3. A D gene is named only where the DNA matches it firmly. Clone size is stated in some rows and not others, as once, few, many or a class when expanded.

v_gene: TRBV18; abundance: few; j_gene: TRBJ1-1; len: 16; d_gene: NA; CDR3aa: CASSPPRGAPRTEAFF; CDR3nt: TGTGCCAGCTCACCACCTAGAGGGGCCCCGCGCACTGAAGCTTTCTTT
v_gene: TRBV19; abundance: many; j_gene: TRBJ2-1; len: 15; d_gene: TRBD2; CDR3aa: CASGSLAGWNNEQFF; CDR3nt: TGTGCCAGTGGGTCCCTAGCGGGCTGGAACAATGAGCAGTTCTTC
v_gene: TRBV6-5; abundance: NA; j_gene: TRBJ2-2; len: 16; d_gene: TRBD2; CDR3aa: CASSKGGGGAFGELFF; CDR3nt: TGTGCCAGCAGTAAGGGCGGCGGGGGGGCCTTCGGGGAGCTGTTTTTT
v_gene: TRBV29-1; abundance: few; j_gene: TRBJ1-1; len: 12; d_gene: TRBD1; CDR3aa: CSGGQMNTEAFF; CDR3nt: TGCAGCGGGGGACAGATGAACACTGAAGCTTTCTTT
v_gene: TRBV20-1; abundance: NA; j_gene: TRBJ2-7; len: 12; d_gene: TRBD2; CDR3aa: CSAGTISYEQYF; CDR3nt: TGCAGTGCCGGGACTATCTCCTACGAGCAGTACTTC
v_gene: TRBV9; abundance: few; j_gene: TRBJ2-3; len: 15; d_gene: TRBD2; CDR3aa: CASSEGLAGGRTQYF; CDR3nt: TGTGCCAGCAGTGAGGGACTAGCGGGGGGACGTACGCAGTATTTT
v_gene: TRBV12-3/TRBV12-4; abundance: NA; j_gene: TRBJ1-4; len: 18; d_gene: NA; CDR3aa: CASSLGRGGRATNEKLFF; CDR3nt: TGTGCCAGCAGTTTAGGCCGGGGGGGCAGGGCAACTAATGAAAAACTGTTTTTT
v_gene: TRBV5-1; abundance: few; j_gene: TRBJ1-2; len: 17; d_gene: TRBD1; CDR3aa: CASSQTGQGGVGYGYTF; CDR3nt: TGCGCCAGCAGCCAGACGGGACAGGGAGGTGTAGGCTATGGCTACACCTTC
v_gene: TRBV4-1; abundance: few; j_gene: TRBJ1-6; len: 17; d_gene: NA; CDR3aa: CASSQDPPPFYNSPLHF; CDR3nt: TGCGCCAGCAGCCAAGATCCACCTCCATTTTATAATTCACCCCTCCACTTT
v_gene: TRBV27; abundance: few; j_gene: TRBJ2-1; len: 18; d_gene: TRBD2; CDR3aa: CATRLGTSGGAFYNEQFF; CDR3nt: TGTGCCACCAGGCTAGGGACTAGCGGGGGGGCGTTCTACAATGAGCAGTTCTTC
v_gene: TRBV2; abundance: NA; j_gene: TRBJ2-1; len: 13; d_gene: NA; CDR3aa: CASSGPSYNEQFF; CDR3nt: TGTGCCAGCAGTGGACCCTCCTACAATGAGCAGTTCTTC
v_gene: TRBV11-3; abundance: NA; j_gene: TRBJ2-7; len: 14; d_gene: NA; CDR3aa: CASSLGTRRYEQYF; CDR3nt: TGTGCCAGCAGCCTCGGGACTCGCCGCTACGAGCAGTACTTC
v_gene: TRBV12-3/TRBV12-4; abundance: NA; j_gene: TRBJ2-6; len: 17; d_gene: NA; CDR3aa: CASSLFPQGSGANVLTF; CDR3nt: TGTGCCAGCAGTTTATTCCCGCAGGGGAGCGGGGCCAACGTCCTGACTTTC
v_gene: TRBV4-1; abundance: NA; j_gene: TRBJ1-1; len: 16; d_gene: TRBD1; CDR3aa: CASRTTVTGDIAEAFF; CDR3nt: TGCGCCAGCAGAACAACAGTGACAGGGGATATAGCTGAAGCTTTCTTT
v_gene: TRBV4-3; abundance: NA; j_gene: TRBJ1-1; len: 16; d_gene: NA; CDR3aa: CASSQEEAGLNTEAFF; CDR3nt: TGCGCCAGCAGCCAAGAGGAGGCGGGACTGAACACTGAAGCTTTCTTT
v_gene: TRBV10-2; abundance: few; j_gene: TRBJ2-1; len: 15; d_gene: NA; CDR3aa: CASREGLSSYNEQFF; CDR3nt: TGCGCCAGCCGAGAGGGACTTAGCTCCTACAATGAGCAGTTCTTC
v_gene: TRBV12-3/TRBV12-4; abundance: few; j_gene: TRBJ2-1; len: 14; d_gene: NA; CDR3aa: CASSRQGLTLEQFF; CDR3nt: TGTGCCAGCAGTCGCCAGGGGCTGACGTTAGAGCAGTTCTTC
v_gene: TRBV6-5; abundance: once; j_gene: TRBJ2-3; len: 14; d_gene: NA; CDR3aa: CASSYSSHTDTQYF; CDR3nt: TGTGCCAGCAGTTACTCCTCCCACACAGATACGCAGTATTTT
v_gene: TRBV15; abundance: few; j_gene: TRBJ1-5; len: 12; d_gene: NA; CDR3aa: CATSRANQPQHF; CDR3nt: TGTGCCACCAGCAGAGCCAATCAGCCCCAGCATTTT
v_gene: TRBV7-7; abundance: few; j_gene: TRBJ2-3; len: 13; d_gene: NA; CDR3aa: CASSADLGDTQYF; CDR3nt: TGTGCCAGCAGCGCGGACCTTGGAGATACGCAGTATTTT
v_gene: TRBV20-1; abundance: few; j_gene: TRBJ2-1; len: 14; d_gene: TRBD1; CDR3aa: CSAVGTGAINEQFF; CDR3nt: TGCAGTGCGGTGGGGACAGGAGCGATCAATGAGCAGTTCTTC
v_gene: TRBV6-5; abundance: NA; j_gene: TRBJ2-3; len: 16; d_gene: NA; CDR3aa: CASSYSRGAHLDTQYF; CDR3nt: TGTGCCAGCAGTTACTCGAGGGGGGCCCATCTAGATACGCAGTATTTT
v_gene: TRBV2; abundance: NA; j_gene: TRBJ1-5; len: 14; d_gene: NA; CDR3aa: CASSSGIGDQPQHF; CDR3nt: TGTGCCAGCAGTTCAGGGATTGGGGATCAGCCCCAGCATTTT
v_gene: TRBV29-1; abundance: NA; j_gene: TRBJ2-2; len: 15; d_gene: NA; CDR3aa: CSVEIGQGNTGELFF; CDR3nt: TGCAGCGTTGAAATTGGCCAGGGGAACACCGGGGAGCTGTTTTTT
v_gene: TRBV7-9; abundance: few; j_gene: TRBJ2-3; len: 15; d_gene: TRBD1; CDR3aa: CASSQRTGHTDTQYF; CDR3nt: TGTGCCAGCAGCCAACGGACAGGCCACACAGATACGCAGTATTTT
v_gene: TRBV6-5; abundance: few; j_gene: TRBJ1-5; len: 21; d_gene: TRBD1; CDR3aa: CASSVNPDRPHLPYSNQPQHF; CDR3nt: TGTGCCAGCAGTGTCAATCCGGACAGGCCCCATCTCCCTTATAGCAATCAGCCCCAGCATTTT
v_gene: TRBV3-1; abundance: many; j_gene: TRBJ2-2; len: 16; d_gene: NA; CDR3aa: CASSSRTPQAPEKLFF; CDR3nt: TGTGCCAGCAGCTCCCGGACTCCCCAGGCCCCGGAAAAGCTGTTTTTT
v_gene: TRBV7-3; abundance: few; j_gene: TRBJ2-1; len: 13; d_gene: NA; CDR3aa: CASSPPADNEQFF; CDR3nt: TGTGCCAGCAGCCCGCCCGCGGACAATGAGCAGTTCTTC
v_gene: TRBV10-3; abundance: NA; j_gene: TRBJ2-5; len: 14; d_gene: NA; CDR3aa: CAIRDGSAQETQYF; CDR3nt: TGTGCCATCAGGGACGGGAGCGCCCAAGAGACCCAGTACTTC
v_gene: TRBV12-3/TRBV12-4; abundance: few; j_gene: TRBJ1-2; len: 18; d_gene: NA; CDR3aa: CASSPSGGGDPMNYGYTF; CDR3nt: TGTGCCAGCAGCCCAAGCGGGGGCGGCGATCCGATGAACTATGGCTACACCTTC
v_gene: TRBV7-2; abundance: few; j_gene: TRBJ2-3; len: 16; d_gene: TRBD2; CDR3aa: CASSRRKRGEPDTQYF; CDR3nt: TGTGCCAGCAGCCGGCGAAAGCGGGGGGAGCCAGATACGCAGTATTTT
v_gene: TRBV12-3/TRBV12-4; abundance: few; j_gene: TRBJ2-3; len: 14; d_gene: TRBD1; CDR3aa: CASTPDRGQDTQYF; CDR3nt: TGTGCCAGCACTCCGGACAGGGGGCAAGATACGCAGTATTTT
v_gene: TRBV6-5; abundance: NA; j_gene: TRBJ2-1; len: 14; d_gene: NA; CDR3aa: CASSYGNTYNEQFF; CDR3nt: TGTGCCAGCAGTTACGGGAATACCTACAATGAGCAGTTCTTC